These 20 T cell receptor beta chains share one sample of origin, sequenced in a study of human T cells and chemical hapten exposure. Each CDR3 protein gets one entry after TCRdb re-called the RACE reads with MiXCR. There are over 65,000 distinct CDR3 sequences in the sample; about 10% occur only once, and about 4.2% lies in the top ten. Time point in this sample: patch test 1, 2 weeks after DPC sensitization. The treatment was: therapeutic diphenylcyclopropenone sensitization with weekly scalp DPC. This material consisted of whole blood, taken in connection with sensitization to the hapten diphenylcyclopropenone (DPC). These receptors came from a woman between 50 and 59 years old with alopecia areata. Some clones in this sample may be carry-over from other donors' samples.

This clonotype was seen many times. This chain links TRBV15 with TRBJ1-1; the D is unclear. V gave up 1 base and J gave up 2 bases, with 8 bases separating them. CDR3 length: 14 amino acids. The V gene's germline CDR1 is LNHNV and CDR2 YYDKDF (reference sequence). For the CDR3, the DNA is TGTGCCACCAGCAGAGTCGCGGGAAACACTGAAGCTTTCTTT. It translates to CATSRVAGNTEAFF.

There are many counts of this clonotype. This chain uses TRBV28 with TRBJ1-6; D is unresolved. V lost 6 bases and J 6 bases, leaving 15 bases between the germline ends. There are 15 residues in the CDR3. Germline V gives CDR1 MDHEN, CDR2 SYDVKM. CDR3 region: CASSSAGEANSPLHF. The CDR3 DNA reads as TGTGCCAGCAGCTCTGCGGGAGAGGCTAATTCACCCCTCCACTTT.

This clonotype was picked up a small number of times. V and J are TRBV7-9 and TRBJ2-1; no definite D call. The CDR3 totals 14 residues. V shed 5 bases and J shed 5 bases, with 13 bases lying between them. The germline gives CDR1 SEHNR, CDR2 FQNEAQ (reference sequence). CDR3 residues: CASSPNPLNNEQFF. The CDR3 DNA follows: TGTGCCAGCAGCCCCAATCCACTGAACAATGAGCAGTTCTTC.

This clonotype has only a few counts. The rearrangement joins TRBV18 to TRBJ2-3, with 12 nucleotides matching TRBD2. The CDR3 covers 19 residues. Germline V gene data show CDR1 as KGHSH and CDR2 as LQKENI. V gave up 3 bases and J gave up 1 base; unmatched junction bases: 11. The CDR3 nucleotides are TGTGCCAGCTCACCCCTAGCGGGGGGGAAGTCGGTGGGCACAGATACGCAGTATTTT. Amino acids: CASSPLAGGKSVGTDTQYF.

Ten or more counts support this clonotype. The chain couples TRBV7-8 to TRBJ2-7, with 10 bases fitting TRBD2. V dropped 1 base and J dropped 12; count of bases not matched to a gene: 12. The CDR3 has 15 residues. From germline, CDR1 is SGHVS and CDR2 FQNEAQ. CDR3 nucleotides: TGTGCCAGCAGCTTAGGGGGACTAGCGAGACCCCCTCCGTACTTC. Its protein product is CASSLGGLARPPPYF.

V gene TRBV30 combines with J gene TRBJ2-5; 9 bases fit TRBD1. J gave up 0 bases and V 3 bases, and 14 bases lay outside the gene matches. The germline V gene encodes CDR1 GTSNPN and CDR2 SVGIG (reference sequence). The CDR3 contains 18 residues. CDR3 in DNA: TGTGCCTGGAGACCACCCCTTACCGGACAGGGGTACCAAGAGACCCAGTACTTC. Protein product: CAWRPPLTGQGYQETQYF.

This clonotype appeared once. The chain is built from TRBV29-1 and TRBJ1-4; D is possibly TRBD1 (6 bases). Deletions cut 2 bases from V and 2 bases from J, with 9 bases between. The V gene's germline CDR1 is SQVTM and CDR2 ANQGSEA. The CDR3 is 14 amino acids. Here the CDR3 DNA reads TGCAGCGTTGAAAAAGGGGGGACTAATGAAAAACTGTTTTTT. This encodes CSVEKGGTNEKLFF.

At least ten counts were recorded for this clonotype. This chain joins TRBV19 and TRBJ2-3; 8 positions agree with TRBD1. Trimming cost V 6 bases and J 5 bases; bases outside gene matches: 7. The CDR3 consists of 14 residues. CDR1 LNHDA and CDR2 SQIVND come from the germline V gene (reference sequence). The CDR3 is CASRTRDRQDTQYF. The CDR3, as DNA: TGTGCCAGTAGGACTCGGGACAGGCAAGATACGCAGTATTTT.

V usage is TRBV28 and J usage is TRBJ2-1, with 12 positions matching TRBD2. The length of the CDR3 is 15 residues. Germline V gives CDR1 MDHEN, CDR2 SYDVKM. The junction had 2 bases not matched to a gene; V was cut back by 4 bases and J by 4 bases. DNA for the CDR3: TGTGCCAGCAGTTACGGGACTAGCGGGTACAATGAGCAGTTCTTC. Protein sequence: CASSYGTSGYNEQFF.

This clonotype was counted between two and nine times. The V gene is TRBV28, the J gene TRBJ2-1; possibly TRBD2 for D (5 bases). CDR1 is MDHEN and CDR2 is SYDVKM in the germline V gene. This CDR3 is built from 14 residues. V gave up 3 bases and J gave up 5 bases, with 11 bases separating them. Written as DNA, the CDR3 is TGTGCCAGCAGTTTTTATCGGGGAGACAATGAGCAGTTCTTC. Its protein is CASSFYRGDNEQFF.

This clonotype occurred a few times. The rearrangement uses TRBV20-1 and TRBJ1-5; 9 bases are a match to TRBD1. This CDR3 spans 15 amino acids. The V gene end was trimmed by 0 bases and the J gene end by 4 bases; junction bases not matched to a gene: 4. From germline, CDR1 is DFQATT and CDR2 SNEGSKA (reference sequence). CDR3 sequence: CSARDRGQGNQPQHF. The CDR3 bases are TGCAGTGCTAGAGATCGGGGACAGGGAAATCAGCCCCAGCATTTT.

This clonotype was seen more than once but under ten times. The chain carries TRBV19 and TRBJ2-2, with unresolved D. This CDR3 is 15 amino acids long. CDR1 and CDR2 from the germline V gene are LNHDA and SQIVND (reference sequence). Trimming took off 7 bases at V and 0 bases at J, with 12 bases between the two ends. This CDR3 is CASTLGTSNTGELFF. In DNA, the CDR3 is TGTGCCAGTACCCTCGGAACCTCGAACACCGGGGAGCTGTTTTTT.

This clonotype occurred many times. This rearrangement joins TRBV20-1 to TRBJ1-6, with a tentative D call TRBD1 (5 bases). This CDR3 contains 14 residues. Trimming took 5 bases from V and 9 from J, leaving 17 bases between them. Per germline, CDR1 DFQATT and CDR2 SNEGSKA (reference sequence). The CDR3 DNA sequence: TGCAGTGCTGATATCAGGGCGAGGGGTTCACCCCTCCACTTT. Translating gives CSADIRARGSPLHF.

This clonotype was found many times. CDR3 bases: TGTGCCAGCAGGCAGGGGATGAACACTGAAGCTTTCTTT. Residues: CASRQGMNTEAFF. J is TRBJ1-1 and V is TRBV28; TRBD1 might be the D (6 bases). This CDR3 is 13 amino acids long. Germline V lookup: CDR1 MDHEN, CDR2 SYDVKM. Trimming took 6 bases from V and 0 from J, leaving 8 bases between them.

CDR3 sequence: CSARDFPGTGGSKSEAFF. In DNA, the CDR3 is TGCAGTGCTAGAGATTTCCCCGGGACAGGGGGATCTAAGTCTGAAGCTTTCTTT. The rearrangement joins TRBV20-1 to TRBJ1-1; 11 bases are a match to TRBD1. V gave up 0 bases and J gave up 6 bases; unmatched junction bases: 15. The CDR3 contains 18 residues. Looked up from germline, CDR1 is DFQATT and CDR2 is SNEGSKA (reference sequence).

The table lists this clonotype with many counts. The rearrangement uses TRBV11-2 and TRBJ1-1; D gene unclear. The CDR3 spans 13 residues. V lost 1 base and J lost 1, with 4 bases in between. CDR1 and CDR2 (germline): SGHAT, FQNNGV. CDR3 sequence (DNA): TGTGCCAGCAGCTTAGTTAGGAACACTGAAGCTTTCTTT. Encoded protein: CASSLVRNTEAFF.

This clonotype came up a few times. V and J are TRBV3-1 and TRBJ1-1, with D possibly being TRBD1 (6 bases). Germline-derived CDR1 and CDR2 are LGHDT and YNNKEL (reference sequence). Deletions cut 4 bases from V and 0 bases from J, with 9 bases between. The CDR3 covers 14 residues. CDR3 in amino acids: CASSPGHLNTEAFF. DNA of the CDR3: TGTGCCAGCAGCCCGGGACACTTGAACACTGAAGCTTTCTTT.

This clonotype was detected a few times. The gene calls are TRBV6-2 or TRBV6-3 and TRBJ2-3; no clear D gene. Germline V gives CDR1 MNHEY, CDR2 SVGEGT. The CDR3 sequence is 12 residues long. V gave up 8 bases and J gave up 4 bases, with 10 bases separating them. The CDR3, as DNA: TGTGCCAGCTCGGATCCGCCAGATACGCAGTATTTT. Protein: CASSDPPDTQYF.

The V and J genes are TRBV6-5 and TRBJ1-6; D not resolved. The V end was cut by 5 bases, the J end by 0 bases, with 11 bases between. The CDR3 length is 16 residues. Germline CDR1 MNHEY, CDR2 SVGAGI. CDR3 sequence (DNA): TGTGCCAGCAGTCCCGACCGCGTCTCCTATAATTCACCCCTCCACTTT. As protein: CASSPDRVSYNSPLHF.

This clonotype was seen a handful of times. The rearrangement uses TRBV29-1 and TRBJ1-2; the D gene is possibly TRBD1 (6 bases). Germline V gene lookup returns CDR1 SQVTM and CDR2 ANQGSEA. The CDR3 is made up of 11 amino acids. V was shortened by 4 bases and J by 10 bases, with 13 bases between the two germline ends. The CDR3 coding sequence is TGCAGCGTTGTCCGGGGGGGCGTCTACACCTTC. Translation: CSVVRGGVYTF.